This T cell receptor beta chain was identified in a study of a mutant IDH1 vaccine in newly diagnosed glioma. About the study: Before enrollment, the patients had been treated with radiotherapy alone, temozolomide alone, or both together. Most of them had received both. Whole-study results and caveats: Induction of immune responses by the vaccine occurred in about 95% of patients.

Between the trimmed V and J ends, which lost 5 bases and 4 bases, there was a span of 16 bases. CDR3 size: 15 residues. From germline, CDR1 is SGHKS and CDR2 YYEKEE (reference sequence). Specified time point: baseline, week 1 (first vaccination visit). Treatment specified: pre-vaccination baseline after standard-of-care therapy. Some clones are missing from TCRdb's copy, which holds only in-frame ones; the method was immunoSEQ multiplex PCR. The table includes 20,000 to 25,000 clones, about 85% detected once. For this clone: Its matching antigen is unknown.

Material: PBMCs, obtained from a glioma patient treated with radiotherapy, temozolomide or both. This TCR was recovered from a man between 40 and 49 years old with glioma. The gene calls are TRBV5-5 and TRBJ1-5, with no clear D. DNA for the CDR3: TGTGCCAGCAGTCCCTCTTCCCCGGAGAATCAGCCCCAGCATTTT. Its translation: CASSPSSPENQPQHF.